The clone carrying this TCR beta chain was observed a handful of times. This specimen includes other DNA sequences encoding the same CDR3. Participant ages covered roughly 18 to 89 years across about two dozen US areas. The data were taken from a study of blood T cell repertoires in COVID-19. At the level of the study: Spain, Italy and the United States supplied samples that represented acute and convalescent COVID-19.

Libraries were prepared by immunoSEQ multiplex PCR; TCRdb keeps only in-frame clonotypes and omits some of them. The top ten hold roughly 4% of the sample, which has some 240,000 clones, about 86% seen once. Trimming removed 2 bases from V and 0 bases from J, with 6 bases in between. Germline-derived CDR1 and CDR2 are SGHDT and YYEEEE. The CDR3 contains 14 residues. The receptor comes from a man younger than 40 with acute COVID-19. This chain links TRBV5-6 with TRBJ1-5; no definite D call. The sequenced sample was PBMCs or T cells enriched from blood (not recorded which). The CDR3 spells CASSLRGSNQPQHF. The CDR3 coding sequence is TGTGCCAGCAGCTTAAGAGGTAGCAATCAGCCCCAGCATTTT.